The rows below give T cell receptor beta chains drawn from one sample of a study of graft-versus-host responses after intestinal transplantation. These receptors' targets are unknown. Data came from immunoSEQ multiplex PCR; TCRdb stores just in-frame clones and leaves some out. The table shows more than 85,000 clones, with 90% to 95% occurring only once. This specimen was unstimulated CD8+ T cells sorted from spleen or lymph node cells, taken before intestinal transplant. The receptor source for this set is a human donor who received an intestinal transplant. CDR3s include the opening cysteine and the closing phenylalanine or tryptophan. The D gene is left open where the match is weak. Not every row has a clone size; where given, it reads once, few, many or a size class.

TGTGCCAGCAGTTACCAACTCTCCTACGAGCAGTACTTC	CASSYQLSYEQYF	-	TRBV27	-	TRBJ2-7
TGTGCCAGTAGCTGGACAGGGGACACTGAAGCTTTCTTT	CASSWTGDTEAFF	few	TRBV19	TRBD1	TRBJ1-1
TGTGCCAGCAGCTCCGGACAGGGGGCCGCTAACTATGGCTACACCTTC	CASSSGQGAANYGYTF	once	TRBV7-9	TRBD1	TRBJ1-2
TGTGCCATCAGTGAGTCAGGGGGCGCAGGCACTGAAGCTTTCTTT	CAISESGGAGTEAFF	-	TRBV10-3	TRBD1	TRBJ1-1
TGTTCCACCTGGGCAGGGGGAGCCCACGAGCAGTACTTC	CSTWAGGAHEQYF	-	TRBV30	TRBD1	TRBJ2-7
TGTGCCAGCAGCACTAGTGGGAGAGGCGGCTACACCTTC	CASSTSGRGGYTF	-	TRBV27	-	TRBJ1-2
TGTGCCAGCAGCCCGCCGGGACAGGGATTCTATGGCTACACCTTC	CASSPPGQGFYGYTF	-	TRBV7-9	TRBD1	TRBJ1-2
TGTGCCAGCAGCGAACAGCTCTATGGCTACACCTTC	CASSEQLYGYTF	-	TRBV5-6	-	TRBJ1-2
TGTGCCAGCAGCTCCCAAGACAGGGCGGCTAACTATGGCTACACCTTC	CASSSQDRAANYGYTF	-	TRBV7-6	TRBD1	TRBJ1-2
TGTGCCAGTAGTCCAAAACCCTGGACAGGGGATAGCAATCAGCCCCAGCATTTT	CASSPKPWTGDSNQPQHF	-	TRBV19	TRBD1	TRBJ1-5
TGTGCCAGCGGGGACACCTCCTACAATGAGCAGTTCTTC	CASGDTSYNEQFF	once	TRBV9	-	TRBJ2-1
TGTGCCAGCGGGACTAGCGGCTACAATGAGCAGTTCTTC	CASGTSGYNEQFF	-	TRBV19	TRBD2	TRBJ2-1
TGTGCCAGCAGTCCAGAAGGGAGCGGTTCTAGCACAGATACGCAGTATTTT	CASSPEGSGSSTDTQYF	-	TRBV27	-	TRBJ2-3
TGTGCCAGCATCGGGGGGGGCCCGCGCGGAGTGGAGCAGTATTTT	CASIGGGPRGVEQYF	once	TRBV2	TRBD2	TRBJ2-3
TGTGCCAGCAGTGAGGGTAGTAGCTCCTACGAGCAGTACTTC	CASSEGSSSYEQYF	-	TRBV6-5	-	TRBJ2-7
TGTGCCAGCAGCACGCAAAAGAGAACCGACAGGGGACGCCCTGGAAACACCATATATTTT	CASSTQKRTDRGRPGNTIYF	-	TRBV21-1	-	TRBJ1-3
TGTGCCAGTACGGTTGAACCGATTAATGAAAAACTGTTTTTT	CASTVEPINEKLFF	-	TRBV2	-	TRBJ1-4
TGTGCCAGCTCCCCTACAGGGGATAGGAGCTACGAGCAGTACTTC	CASSPTGDRSYEQYF	-	TRBV18	TRBD1	TRBJ2-7
TGTGCCAGCAGCTTGGACAGGGATAATGAAAAACTGTTTTTT	CASSLDRDNEKLFF	-	TRBV7-9	TRBD1	TRBJ1-4
TGCGCCAGCAGCGTCGCCGGGACAGGGAGTGGGGCCAACGTCCTGACTTTC	CASSVAGTGSGANVLTF	-	TRBV5-1	TRBD1	TRBJ2-6
TGTGCCAGCAGTCCCAGGGGGCAAGATACGCAGTATTTT	CASSPRGQDTQYF	-	TRBV7-9	TRBD1	TRBJ2-3
TGTGCCAGCAGCGATAGCGGGGGAAGCTCTGGGGCCAACGTCCTGACTTTC	CASSDSGGSSGANVLTF	-	TRBV7-8	TRBD2	TRBJ2-6
TGTGCCAGCAGCCCCTTGTTCTATAATTCACCCCTCCACTTT	CASSPLFYNSPLHF	-	TRBV11-2	-	TRBJ1-6
TGTGCCAGCAGCTTCCCGACAGGGGGCCCTGAAGCTTTCTTT	CASSFPTGGPEAFF	-	TRBV5-6	TRBD1	TRBJ1-1
TGTGCCAGTAGTATAGTGGGACAGGGGGTTGGAGGGGATACGCAGTATTTT	CASSIVGQGVGGDTQYF	-	TRBV19	TRBD1	TRBJ2-3
TGTGCCAGCAGCTTATACGGGAGGGACACTGAAGCTTTCTTT	CASSLYGRDTEAFF	-	TRBV7-8	-	TRBJ1-1
TGTGCCAGCACCGAAGGGCGGACAGGGGGCAATGAGCAGTTCTTC	CASTEGRTGGNEQFF	-	TRBV7-9	TRBD1	TRBJ2-1
TGTGCCAGTAGTATGGGGGCTTGGGAGACCCAGTACTTC	CASSMGAWETQYF	-	TRBV19	-	TRBJ2-5
TGTGCCAGCGGCATAGACAGGGGAGGTTACGAGCAGTACTTC	CASGIDRGGYEQYF	once	TRBV27	TRBD1	TRBJ2-7
TGCGCCAGCAGCCTGACACTAGCGGGGGGGCCGGGGGAGCTGTTTTTT	CASSLTLAGGPGELFF	-	TRBV4-3	TRBD2	TRBJ2-2
TGTGCCAGCAGGGTGACAGGGAATGAGCAGTTCTTC	CASRVTGNEQFF	-	TRBV6-1	TRBD1	TRBJ2-1
TGTGCCAGCAGCCAGACAGGGGGGAGCTCCTACGAGCAGTACTTC	CASSQTGGSSYEQYF	-	TRBV7-2	TRBD1	TRBJ2-7
TGTGCCAGCAGCAGGGGCGGCAGGGGGACTGAAGCTTTCTTT	CASSRGGRGTEAFF	-	TRBV27	TRBD1	TRBJ1-1
TGTGCCAGCAGCGTATTAGCGGGGGGGCAAGAGACCCAGTACTTC	CASSVLAGGQETQYF	-	TRBV9	TRBD2	TRBJ2-5
TGTGCCACCAGCAGAGCCCGCACGGGGATTAGCAATGAGCAGTTCTTC	CATSRARTGISNEQFF	-	TRBV15	-	TRBJ2-1
TGTGCCAGCACCCCGTTGGGGGGAGTTTACGAGCAGTACTTC	CASTPLGGVYEQYF	-	TRBV7-8	-	TRBJ2-7
TGTGCCAGCAGTTCCCGGGGAAACCAAGAGACCCAGTACTTC	CASSSRGNQETQYF	-	TRBV6-1	-	TRBJ2-5
TGTGCCAGCAGCTTAGCAAGGACAGAAGATTCACCCCTCCACTTT	CASSLARTEDSPLHF	-	TRBV7-8	-	TRBJ1-6